This T cell receptor beta chain was recorded in a study of T cells in Graves' hyperthyroidism and ophthalmopathy. The CDR3 loop spans 14 amino acids. Germline V lookup: CDR1 SGHTA, CDR2 FQGTGA. The patients, who ranged from 18 to 65 in age, presented with newly diagnosed hyperthyroidism lasting under 2 months. Comments on this clonotype: One junction end does not reproduce the germline sequence, and a read error may be involved.

Researchers amplified the TCR beta CDR3 regions from RNA transcripts. TCR CDR3 underwent first-round RT-PCR with the HTBI primer set. TCRdb re-called the multiplex PCR reads with MiXCR, one entry per CDR3 protein. This sample has almost 600,000 distinct CDR3 sequences; about 43% occur once, and the top ten carry about 8.3%. Specimen: peripheral blood or thyroid tissue (not recorded which). The rearrangement links TRBV7-3 to TRBJ1-2, with TRBD1 matching 8 bases. This receptor was obtained from a woman between 18 and 29 years old with Graves' hyperthyroidism. As DNA, the CDR3 is TGTGCCAGCAGCCTAACGACAGGGGAGTCTGGCTACACCTTC. Protein sequence: CASSLTTGESGYTF.